This entry concerns a single TCR beta chain. The table came from immunoSEQ multiplex PCR; TCRdb's copy has only in-frame clones and leaves some out. This table has some 110,000 clones, roughly 84% appearing once. The CDR3 sequence is 16 residues long. The germline V gene encodes CDR1 LNHDA and CDR2 SQIVND (reference sequence). Trimming stripped 5 bases from V and 0 bases from J, with 14 bases between. The data were obtained in a study of T cell responses to AZD1222 COVID-19 vaccine. The chain couples TRBV19 to TRBJ1-5; D not certain. The starting material was peripheral blood, obtained on day 0 of AZD1222 vaccination. The TCR was taken from an adult in good health. In nucleotides, the CDR3 is TGTGCCAGTAGTTACCGACACGATTATAGCAATCAGCCCCAGCATTTT. Protein: CASSYRHDYSNQPQHF.